This TCR beta chain was identified in a study of cytomegalovirus exposure and HLA in healthy donors. Germline V gives CDR1 GTSNPN, CDR2 SVGIG (reference sequence). V gave up 0 bases and J gave up 5 bases; unmatched junction bases: 4. The CDR3 extends over 14 amino acids. PCR involved 60 Vbeta and 13 Jbeta primers. Measured with immunoSEQ multiplex PCR; TCRdb has only the in-frame clones, and not every one. The repertoire has 150,000 or so clones, 75% to 80% of them found once; the top ten carry around 0.96%. Sequenced input: PBMCs. V gene TRBV30 combines with J gene TRBJ2-7, with 10 positions matching TRBD2. This clonotype was sampled from a woman aged 45-65 years in good health and CMV-seropositive. The CDR3 protein is CAWSVLAGSHEQYF. The CDR3 DNA reads as TGTGCCTGGAGTGTACTAGCGGGGTCCCACGAGCAGTACTTC.